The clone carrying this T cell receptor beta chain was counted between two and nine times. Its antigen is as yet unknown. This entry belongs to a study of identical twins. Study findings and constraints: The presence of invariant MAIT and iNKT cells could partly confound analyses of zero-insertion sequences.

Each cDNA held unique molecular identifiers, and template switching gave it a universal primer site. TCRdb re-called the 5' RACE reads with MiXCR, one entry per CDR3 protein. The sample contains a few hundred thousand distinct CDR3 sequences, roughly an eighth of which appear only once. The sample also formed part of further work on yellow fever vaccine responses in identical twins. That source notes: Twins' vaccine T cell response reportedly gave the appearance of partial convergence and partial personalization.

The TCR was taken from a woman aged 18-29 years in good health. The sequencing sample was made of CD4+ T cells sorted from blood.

The CDR3 spells CASSLHRGLNRGYTF. The CDR3 coding sequence is TGTGCCAGCAGCCTTCACAGGGGGCTAAACCGAGGCTACACCTTC. The gene calls are TRBV3-1 and TRBJ1-2; TRBD1 matches at 9 bases. The germline V gene encodes CDR1 LGHDT and CDR2 YNNKEL (reference sequence). J lost 8 bases, V lost 4 bases, and 11 bases had no gene match. This CDR3 has 15 amino acids.